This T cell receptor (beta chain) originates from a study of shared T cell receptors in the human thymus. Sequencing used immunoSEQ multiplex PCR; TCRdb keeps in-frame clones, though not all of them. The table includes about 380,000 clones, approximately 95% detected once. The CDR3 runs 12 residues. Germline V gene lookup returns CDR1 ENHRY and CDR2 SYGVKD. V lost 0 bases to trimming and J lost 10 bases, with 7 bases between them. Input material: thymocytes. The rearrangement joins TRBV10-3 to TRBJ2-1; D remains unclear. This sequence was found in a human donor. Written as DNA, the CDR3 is TGTGCCATCAGTGAGTCCTGGGCGGAGCAGTTCTTC. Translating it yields CAISESWAEQFF.